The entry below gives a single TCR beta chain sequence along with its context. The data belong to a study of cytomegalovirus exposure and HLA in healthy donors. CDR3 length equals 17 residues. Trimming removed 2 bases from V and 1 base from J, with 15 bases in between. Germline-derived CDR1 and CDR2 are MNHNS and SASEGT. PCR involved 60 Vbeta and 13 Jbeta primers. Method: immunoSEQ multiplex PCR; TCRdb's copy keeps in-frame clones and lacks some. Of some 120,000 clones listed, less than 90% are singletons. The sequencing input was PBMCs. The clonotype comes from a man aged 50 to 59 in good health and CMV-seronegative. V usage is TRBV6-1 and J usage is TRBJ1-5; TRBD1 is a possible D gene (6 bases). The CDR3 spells CASSELPGRGSNQPQHF. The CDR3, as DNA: TGTGCCAGCAGTGAACTCCCTGGCAGGGGAAGCAATCAGCCCCAGCATTTT.